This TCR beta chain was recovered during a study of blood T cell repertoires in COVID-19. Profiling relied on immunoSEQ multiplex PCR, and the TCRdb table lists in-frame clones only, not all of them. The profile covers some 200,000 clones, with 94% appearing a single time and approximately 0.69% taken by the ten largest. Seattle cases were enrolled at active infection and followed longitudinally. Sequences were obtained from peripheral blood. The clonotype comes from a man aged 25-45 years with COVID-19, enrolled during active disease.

CDR3 in amino acids: CAISEHNKGNYNEQFF. The CDR3 coding sequence is TGTGCCATCAGTGAGCATAACAAGGGGAACTACAATGAGCAGTTCTTC. The chain couples TRBV10-3 to TRBJ2-1, with D maybe TRBD1 (5 bases). Trimming took off 2 bases at V and 3 bases at J, with 14 bases between the two ends. Germline V gene sequence: CDR1 ENHRY, CDR2 SYGVKD. The CDR3 is 16 amino acids.